The present TCR beta chain was sequenced within a study of cytomegalovirus exposure and HLA in healthy donors (dated by TCRdb to about 2017). Concerning the study at large: An earlier analysis of 550 to 700 of the donors reported more than 250 Gb of sequence data and some 120 million unique TCR beta sequences from about 200 million T cells. Approximately 330 gigabases of sequencing data and around 85 million unique TCR sequences made up an early release that covered over 550 HLA-typed donors. Of the approximately 370 genotyped donors, 81% were placed in the genetic ancestry cluster associated with self-reported Caucasian donors. The study aimed to test whether signatures of past pathogen exposure could be identified by cataloging public T cell receptors. The study used immunosequencing to profile the T cell repertoires of approximately 690 subjects and linked those repertoires to cytomegalovirus serostatus. Besides the first cohort of around 700 subjects, a separate validation cohort made up of roughly 120 different subjects was used. The study combined high-throughput TCR immunosequencing, statistical association of individual TCRs with disease status, and machine learning to predict cytomegalovirus infection status. To study patterns of TCR occurrence, a later analysis re-analyzed previously published TCR beta repertoires from 550 to 800 donors and added high-resolution HLA genotyping. Rather than using new phenotypic data, the later analysis identified candidate immune exposures from TCR beta sequences and from how often those sequences occurred across donors. In an earlier analysis of about 590 of the donors, high-throughput TCR beta sequencing was used to judge whether each TCR beta V gene segment behaved as functional or pseudogenic. Donor age, sex, ethnicity and CMV serostatus were compiled together with the repertoire data. Genome-wide SNP genotypes for about three fifths of the roughly 700 donors were used in a later genetic analysis, which treated that subset as a discovery cohort. Every repertoire in the discovery cohort had been generated on one and the same sequencing platform. HLA typing covered class I and class II loci at four-digit resolution. Typing coverage varied by locus: roughly 620-640 donors for A, B, C, DRB1 and DQB1; approximately 560 for DQA1; around 570 for DPA1; roughly 470 for DPB1. Four to six DR-DQ haplotypes were handled as single units for association and clustering, since linkage in the cohort was strong. Among almost 400 genotyped donors of the cohort, an average of approximately 250,000 unique TCR beta nucleotide sequences were sequenced per donor, about a sixth of them non-productive. Study-level results and caveats: Sequencing depth was assumed to be roughly uniform across donors in the presence/absence analyses, though that assumption may not hold. The 87-base-pair reads could not distinguish some IMGT-functional V segments, including TRBV6-2 and TRBV6-3, so those segments were excluded. In vitro tests confirmed that a few of the cytomegalovirus-associated TCR beta chains recognize cytomegalovirus antigens. According to a later analysis, TCR association rates differed among HLA loci, with DRB1 alleles showing the most associated TCRs and HLA-C alleles showing the fewest. A later analysis reported that several top co-occurrence clusters appeared linked to parvovirus B19, influenza, CMV and Epstein-Barr virus. In a later genetic analysis, fewer N-insertions in productive TCRs were reported among donors in an Asian-associated ancestry cluster than the roughly 700-donor mean. Because HLA typing was missing for some donors at each locus, association tests included only the typed subset. A cluster of highly shared sequence variants was judged likely to be a technical artifact of the sequencing pipeline. Only TCR beta chains were sequenced in this cohort, and the absence of alpha or paired-chain data limited detectable features. While some public TCRs were present in many individuals, most TCR sequences turned up only very rarely across donors. An association between a missense DCLRE1C variant and V-gene and J-gene trimming of TCR beta chains was found in a later genetic analysis and replicated in an independent cohort. According to the authors, the approach could potentially be generalized to other disease states and immunological phenotypes. The study gave a list of 150 to 200 TCR beta chains associated with cytomegalovirus. A further reported finding was that TCR beta sequences accurately predicted the HLA-A and HLA-B alleles for most subjects in the first cohort. Compared with equally common non-associated chains, HLA-associated TCR beta chains in a later analysis were more clonally expanded and had lower generation probabilities. Correlated functional status among segregating V segments might reflect linkage disequilibrium, but an unknown experimental factor could not be ruled out. The earlier analysis of some 560 of the donors excluded approximately 15 rarely observed V segments, including chromosome 9 orphons, because counts were too low. An earlier analysis of approximately 500 of the donors showed that most TCR beta V segments appeared in productive rearrangements either about 87% or about 30% of the time, which broadly matched IMGT annotations. At a false discovery rate of 0.05, a later analysis linked 16,951 TCR beta sequences to specific HLA alleles. The only immune exposure information available for the cohort was CMV serostatus. Strong co-occurrence of HLA alleles, especially DR and DQ, made assigning TCR associations to individual alleles difficult. A later analysis found that most CMV-associated TCR beta chains appeared HLA-restricted, with HLA associations seemingly driven largely by CMV exposure. The classifier was reported to diagnose cytomegalovirus status with high specificity and sensitivity in both the original and validation cohorts.

Library creation used the immunoSEQ multiplex PCR assay. For the multiplex PCR, a mixture combining 60 forward primers for TCR Vbeta segments and 13 reverse primers for TCR Jbeta segments was used. The CDR3 region of rearranged TCR beta genes was amplified from genomic DNA by a multiplex PCR assay. Amplified TCR beta libraries were sequenced as 87-base-pair reads on the Illumina HiSeq System. As for the authors' bioinformatics: A later analysis tallied 80 million to 95 million unique TCR beta chains across the 640 or so repertoires, and about 10 million of those chains were shared by two or more donors. Raw reads were error-corrected and collapsed into unique sequences by a nearest-neighbor algorithm in which closely related sequences were merged to remove PCR and sequencing errors. To assign V, D and J gene segments, CDR3 sequences were aligned to IMGT reference sequences. For a sequence to be retained, at least a six-nucleotide match to both a V gene segment and a J gene segment was required. A rearrangement was called productive if the CDR3 had no stop codons and remained in frame with V and J, and every other rearrangement was called non-productive. Following IMGT convention, CDR3 was defined as the stretch from the second conserved V-encoded cysteine to the conserved J-encoded phenylalanine. The earlier analysis of approximately 590 of the donors excluded any sequence lacking an unambiguous match to a single V gene segment. In an earlier analysis of approximately 610 of the donors, V segments were called functional above 56.7% productive rearrangements and were called segregating when the between-donor standard deviation exceeded 5%. A statistical classification framework was built for diagnosing cytomegalovirus status from the catalog of TCR beta chain sequences. In a later analysis, V and J genes were assigned by comparing TCR nucleotide sequences against IMGT/GENE-DB human TR gene sequences. Using the TCRdist pipeline, a later analysis assigned CDR3 sequences along with most-parsimonious VDJ recombination scenarios. A later analysis defined each TCR beta chain by its CDR3 amino acid sequence plus V-gene family, and excluded reads lacking a unique V-gene family. A later analysis removed 450 to 600 highly shared, low-generation-probability nucleotide sequences to deal with suspected cross-contamination and a sequencing artifact. For each public chain, a later analysis derived a clonal expansion index from normalized ranks of inferred template counts within each repertoire. In a later analysis, generation probabilities were computed with a VDJ recombination model fitted to out-of-frame rearrangements, and the resulting probabilities were checked against IGoR. Hypergeometric tests were used in a later analysis to score TCR-TCR, TCR-HLA and TCR-CMV co-occurrence, with a repertoire-size bias correction applied to the TCR pairs. False discovery rates were estimated in a later analysis by permuting HLA or CMV assignments 20 times. In a later analysis, co-occurring TCRs were grouped using DBSCAN, with TCRdist sequence similarity added in when clustering inside HLA-allele-positive subsets. Co-occurrence clustering excluded repertoires with fewer than 30,000 or more than 120,000 public chains, plus five with anomalous nucleotide sharing. In TCRdb, the immuneACCESS table is reduced to in-frame sequences with V and J assigned. These tables do not hold every clone; where another copy was compared, an unresolved V gene accounts for under half, and the others remain unexplained. V, J and clone size reflect that table, while D and trimming were determined from the DNA. For this sample the table gives some 100,000 clones, of which around three quarters were detected only once. The ten biggest clones cover under 5% of the sample.

As for this clone: There is no known antigen for this receptor. One junction end disagrees with the germline gene, perhaps due to a read error.

The CDR3 starts with the cysteine, ends with the phenylalanine, and has 14 residues. The read is trimmed to its CDR3 DNA, 42 bases read in frame from base 1. In the germline V gene (reference sequence), CDR1 corresponds to SSHAT and CDR2 to FNYEAQ. The cohort consisted of approximately 670 healthy bone marrow donors. Cohort members were all nominally healthy when sampled, although unrecorded immune exposures were likely present. The donor tested CMV seropositive, placing the donor among the approximately 290 seropositive members of the cohort. A peripheral blood sample was collected from each donor, and TCR beta sequencing was performed on peripheral blood mononuclear cells. The Qiagen DNeasy Blood Extraction Kit was used to extract genomic DNA from the blood cell samples.

The rearranged segments are TRBV7-7 and TRBJ2-5, with TRBD2 matching 7 junction bases. The clonotype was recovered from a woman aged 45-59 years in good health and CMV-seropositive. The sample was PBMCs. The CDR3 corresponds to CASSPALARETQYF. The nucleotide sequence reads as follows: TGTGCTAGCAGCCCCGCACTAGCGCGGGAGACCCAGTACTTC.